The 22 T cell receptor beta chains below all came from one sample that was sequenced in a study of CD4+ T cells in melanoma. Clones were read by immunoSEQ multiplex PCR, and TCRdb kept only the in-frame ones, dropping some. The data hold 10,000 or so clones, with around 60% observed a single time. Sample: cells from a culture (not recorded whether cultured in vitro). These receptors all stem from a human donor with melanoma.

The chain couples TRBV13 to TRBJ2-2; D gene unclear. V was pared by 4 bases and J by 2 bases, with 11 bases between. Germline CDR1 is PRHDT and CDR2 is FYEKMQ (reference sequence). The CDR3 has 15 residues. The CDR3 DNA is TGTGCCAGCAGCTATAAGGGATACAACACCGGGGAGCTGTTTTTT. This sequence encodes CASSYKGYNTGELFF.

V usage is TRBV7-9 and J usage is TRBJ1-1; D perhaps matches TRBD1 (5 bases). The CDR3 has 15 residues. Trimming shortened V by 3 bases and J by 5 bases, and 16 bases separated the two germline ends. Germline CDR1 SEHNR, CDR2 FQNEAQ (reference sequence). The CDR3 reads CASSLRRGRWTEAFF. The CDR3, as DNA: TGTGCCAGCAGCTTGCGACGGGGCCGCTGGACTGAAGCTTTCTTT.

This clone came up once. The chain has TRBV10-3 and TRBJ2-3, with 10 nucleotides matching TRBD2. V dropped 5 bases and J dropped 6; count of bases not matched to a gene: 11. The CDR3 loop spans 16 amino acids. Germline values: CDR1 ENHRY, CDR2 SYGVKD. CDR3 sequence: CAISTLSSGGWDTQYF. The CDR3 region has the DNA TGTGCCATCAGTACCCTATCTAGCGGGGGCTGGGATACGCAGTATTTT.

This chain joins TRBV14 and TRBJ1-1, with 9 bases fitting TRBD1. Germline trimming cut 2 bases from V and 10 bases from J; bases unmatched to any gene: 5. The germline V gene has CDR1 SGHDN and CDR2 FVKESK. The CDR3 has 13 residues. The CDR3 coding sequence is TGTGCCAGCAGCCAAACAGGGGGCGGGCGAGCTTTCTTT. This sequence encodes CASSQTGGGRAFF.

The rearrangement uses TRBV5-1 and TRBJ2-5; D is undetermined. CDR1 and CDR2 (germline): SGHRS, YFSETQ. V lost 2 bases, J lost 5 bases, and 13 bases lay in between. The CDR3 consists of 14 residues. CDR3 sequence reads: CASSLENGLETQYF. The CDR3, as DNA: TGCGCCAGCAGCTTAGAAAATGGATTGGAGACCCAGTACTTC.

V usage is TRBV5-1 and J usage is TRBJ1-5; maybe TRBD1 (5 bases). Between the trimmed V and J ends, which lost 2 bases and 4 bases, there was a span of 13 bases. CDR1 and CDR2 (germline): SGHRS, YFSETQ. The CDR3 consists of 15 residues. The CDR3 DNA reads as TGCGCCAGCAGCTTTACCGGACACTCGAATCAGCCCCAGCATTTT. This translates into CASSFTGHSNQPQHF.

The gene calls are TRBV18 and TRBJ1-6; no clear D. Looked up from germline, CDR1 is KGHSH and CDR2 is LQKENI. This CDR3 region has 13 residues. V was clipped by 2 bases and J by 8 bases, with 7 bases between them. CDR3 sequence: CASSPSRDSPLHF. Here the CDR3 DNA reads TGTGCCAGCTCACCATCACGAGATTCACCCCTCCACTTT.

This chain connects TRBV5-1 to TRBJ2-5; 7 nucleotides line up with TRBD2. CDR1 SGHRS and CDR2 YFSETQ come from the germline V gene. The CDR3 sequence is 14 residues long. V was clipped by 4 bases and J by 5 bases; unmatched bases: 8. The CDR3 region is CASSLRLAWETQYF. The DNA for the CDR3 is TGCGCCAGCAGCCTCAGACTAGCTTGGGAGACCCAGTACTTC.

The chain has TRBV15 and TRBJ2-5; TRBD1 is a possible D gene (5 bases). V was trimmed by 0 bases and J by 1 base, leaving 9 bases between them. CDR1 LNHNV and CDR2 YYDKDF come from the germline V gene (reference sequence). This CDR3 is built from 15 residues. For the CDR3, the DNA is TGTGCCACCAGCAGAGAAATCAGGGTCCAAGAGACCCAGTACTTC. It translates to CATSREIRVQETQYF.

This sequence joins TRBV15 and TRBJ2-5; 11 bases are a match to TRBD2. This CDR3 comprises 16 residues. J lost 4 bases, V lost 0 bases, and 4 bases had no gene match. Germline V gene sequence: CDR1 LNHNV, CDR2 YYDKDF (reference sequence). The DNA for the CDR3 is TGTGCCACCAGCAGAGAGAAGACTAGCGGGGCAGAGACCCAGTACTTC. This encodes CATSREKTSGAETQYF.

The gene calls are TRBV30 and TRBJ2-1, with 9 bases matching TRBD1. The germline V gene has CDR1 GTSNPN and CDR2 SVGIG (reference sequence). This CDR3 is built from 12 residues. The CDR3 loop is CAWDRVYNEQFF. CDR3 sequence (DNA): TGTGCGTGGGACAGGGTTTACAATGAGCAGTTCTTC.

The chain joins TRBV7-9 to TRBJ2-3, with a tentative D call TRBD1 (5 bases). There are 14 residues in the CDR3. The V end lost 2 bases, the J end lost 3 bases, and 9 bases lay between the germline ends. In germline, CDR1 is SEHNR, CDR2 FQNEAQ (reference sequence). In DNA form, the CDR3 reads TGTGCCAGCAGCTTACAGCAGGGAACAGATACGCAGTATTTT. This sequence encodes CASSLQQGTDTQYF.

This clone has more than one count but fewer than ten. The rearrangement links TRBV18 to TRBJ2-7, with 7 bases lining up with TRBD2. V lost 3 bases, J lost 7 bases, and 6 bases stayed unmatched. Germline V gene lookup returns CDR1 KGHSH and CDR2 LQKENI. The length of the CDR3 is 13 residues. CDR3: CASSPARDYEQYF. The CDR3 coding sequence is TGTGCCAGCTCACCGGCCAGGGACTATGAGCAGTACTTC.

This clone was counted a few times. The J gene is TRBJ1-4, the V gene TRBV7-9; tentative D call: TRBD1 (5 bases). CDR1 and CDR2 from the germline V gene are SEHNR and FQNEAQ (reference sequence). This CDR3 region has 15 residues. Trimming left V 5 bases short and J 3 bases short, with 13 bases between. In DNA form, the CDR3 reads TGTGCCAGCAGCCTGAACAGGAGGGCTAATGAAAAACTGTTTTTT. It encodes CASSLNRRANEKLFF.

The chain recombines TRBV2 with TRBJ2-2; D ambiguous. V was clipped by 6 bases and J by 5 bases, with 10 bases between them. CDR3 length: 13 residues. In germline, CDR1 is SNHLY, CDR2 FYNNEI. CDR3 in DNA: TGTGCCAGCAGCCCGGACGGAACCGGGGAGCTGTTTTTT. Translation: CASSPDGTGELFF.

The J gene is TRBJ2-7, the V gene TRBV5-4, with D perhaps assigned TRBD1 or TRBD2 (6 bases each). V was trimmed by 1 base and J by 7 bases, leaving 15 bases between them. The CDR3 is made up of 14 amino acids. The V gene's germline CDR1 is SGHNT and CDR2 YYREEE (reference sequence). The chain's CDR3 is CASSLQGKGREQYF. The CDR3 DNA follows: TGTGCCAGCAGCTTGCAGGGGAAGGGGAGGGAGCAGTACTTC.

The chain combines TRBV7-2 with TRBJ1-2; D gene ambiguous. Germline V CDR1 and CDR2: SGHTA, FQGNSA. V dropped 3 bases and J dropped 4 bases, with 21 bases sitting between them. The CDR3 loop spans 17 amino acids. The CDR3 reads CASSFKVAAGLLYGYTF. As DNA, the CDR3 is TGTGCCAGCAGCTTTAAAGTGGCGGCAGGACTTCTCTATGGCTACACCTTC.

This rearrangement joins TRBV5-4 to TRBJ1-1, with D uncertain. The V end was cut by 2 bases, the J end by 3 bases, with 11 bases between. CDR3 length equals 14 residues. Germline V gene data show CDR1 as SGHNT and CDR2 as YYREEE (reference sequence). CDR3 region: CASSFNGKHTEAFF. The CDR3 DNA is TGTGCCAGCAGCTTTAACGGTAAGCACACTGAAGCTTTCTTT.

This chain links TRBV7-9 with TRBJ1-2; the D gene is possibly TRBD1 (5 bases). This CDR3 comprises 15 residues. From germline, CDR1 is SEHNR and CDR2 FQNEAQ (reference sequence). The V and J ends lost 2 bases and 5 bases respectively, with 15 bases between them. The CDR3 DNA follows: TGTGCCAGCAGCTTACACGGGACTTCCGATTATGGCTACACCTTC. Residues: CASSLHGTSDYGYTF.

The chain couples TRBV9 to TRBJ2-1; 16 positions agree with TRBD2. The V gene's germline CDR1 is SGDLS and CDR2 YYNGEE. This CDR3 spans 15 amino acids. Germline trimming cut 3 bases from V and 8 bases from J; bases unmatched to any gene: 2. DNA for the CDR3: TGTGCCAGCAGCGGCGGGACTAGCGGGGGGGATGAGCAGTTCTTC. Amino acid sequence: CASSGGTSGGDEQFF.

The V gene is TRBV6-5, the J gene TRBJ2-3, with unresolved D. The V and J ends lost 5 bases and 2 bases respectively, with 8 bases between them. Germline V gene lookup returns CDR1 MNHEY and CDR2 SVGAGI. The CDR3 length is 13 residues. CDR3 sequence: CASSTWITDTQYF. The CDR3 nucleotides are TGTGCCAGCAGTACCTGGATCACAGATACGCAGTATTTT.

This clone has just a few counts. The chain is built from TRBV7-2 and TRBJ1-5; D might be TRBD1 (6 bases). Trimming took off 5 bases at V and 4 bases at J, with 15 bases between the two ends. The CDR3 has 15 amino acids. Germline loops: CDR1 SGHTA, CDR2 FQGNSA. CDR3 sequence (DNA): TGTGCCAGCAGCACGGGACAAGCCAAGAATCAGCCCCAGCATTTT. It translates to CASSTGQAKNQPQHF. The variable domain in full, completed from reference TRBV7-2 and TRBJ1-5, reads GAGVSQSPSNKVTEKGKDVELRCDPISGHTALYWYRQSLGQGLEFLIYFQGNSAPDKSGLPSDRFSAERTGGSVSTLTIQRTQQEDSAVYLCASSTGQAKNQPQHFGDGTRLSIL.